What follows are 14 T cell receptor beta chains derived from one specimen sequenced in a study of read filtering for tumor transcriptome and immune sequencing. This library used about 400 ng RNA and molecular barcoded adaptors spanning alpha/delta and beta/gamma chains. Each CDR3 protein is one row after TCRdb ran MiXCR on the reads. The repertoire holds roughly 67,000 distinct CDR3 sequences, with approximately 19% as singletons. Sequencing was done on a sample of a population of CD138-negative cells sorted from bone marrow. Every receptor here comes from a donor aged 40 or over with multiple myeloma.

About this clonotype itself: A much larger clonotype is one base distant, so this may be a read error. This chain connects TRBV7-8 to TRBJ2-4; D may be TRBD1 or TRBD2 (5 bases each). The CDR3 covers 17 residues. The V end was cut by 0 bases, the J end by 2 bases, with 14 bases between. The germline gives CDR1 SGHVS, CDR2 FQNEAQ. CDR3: CASSLARDGVSKNIQYF. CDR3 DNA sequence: TGTGCCAGCAGCTTAGCCCGGGACGGGGTTTCCAAAAACATTCAGTACTTC. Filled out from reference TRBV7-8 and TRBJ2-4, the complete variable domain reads GAGVSQSPRYKVAKRGQDVALRCDPISGHVSLFWYQQALGQGPEFLTYFQNEAQLDKSGLPSDRFFAERPEGSVSTLKIQRTQQEDSAVYLCASSLARDGVSKNIQYFGAGTRLSVL.

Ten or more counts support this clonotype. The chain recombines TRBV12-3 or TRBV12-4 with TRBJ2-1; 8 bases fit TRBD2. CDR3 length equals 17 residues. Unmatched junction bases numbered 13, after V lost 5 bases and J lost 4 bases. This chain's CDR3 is CASSPPRSGSGYNEQFF. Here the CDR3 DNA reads TGTGCCAGCAGTCCTCCCCGGAGCGGGAGTGGGTACAATGAGCAGTTCTTC.

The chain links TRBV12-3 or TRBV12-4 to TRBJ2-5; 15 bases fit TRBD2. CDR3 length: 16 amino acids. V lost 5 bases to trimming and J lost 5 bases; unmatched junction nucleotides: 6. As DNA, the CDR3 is TGTGCCAGCAGTATCGGACTAGCGGGAGGGGGCGAGACCCAGTACTTC. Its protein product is CASSIGLAGGGETQYF.

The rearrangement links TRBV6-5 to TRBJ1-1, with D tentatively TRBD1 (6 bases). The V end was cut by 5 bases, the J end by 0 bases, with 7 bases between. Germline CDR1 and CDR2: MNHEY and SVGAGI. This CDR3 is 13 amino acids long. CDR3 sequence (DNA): TGTGCCAGCAGTCGGACAGTGAACACTGAAGCTTTCTTT. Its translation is CASSRTVNTEAFF.

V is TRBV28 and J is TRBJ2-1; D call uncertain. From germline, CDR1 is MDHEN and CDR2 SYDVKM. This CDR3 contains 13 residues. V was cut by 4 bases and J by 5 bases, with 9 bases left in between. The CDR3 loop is CASSSDTNNEQFF. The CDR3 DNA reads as TGTGCCAGCAGTTCCGACACAAACAATGAGCAGTTCTTC.

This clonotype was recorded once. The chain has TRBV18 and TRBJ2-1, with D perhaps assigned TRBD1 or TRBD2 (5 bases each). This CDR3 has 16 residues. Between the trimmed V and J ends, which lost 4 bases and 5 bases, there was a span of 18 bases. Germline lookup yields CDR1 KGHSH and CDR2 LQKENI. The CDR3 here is CASSRQREGSNNEQFF. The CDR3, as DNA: TGTGCCAGCTCACGGCAGAGAGAGGGGTCCAACAATGAGCAGTTCTTC.

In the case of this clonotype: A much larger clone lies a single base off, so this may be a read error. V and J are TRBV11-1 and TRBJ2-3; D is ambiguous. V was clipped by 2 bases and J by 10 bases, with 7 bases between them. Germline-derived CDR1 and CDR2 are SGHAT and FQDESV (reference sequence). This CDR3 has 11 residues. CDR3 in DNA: TGTGCCAGCAGCTTAACTAAAGCGCAGTATTTT. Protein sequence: CASSLTKAQYF.

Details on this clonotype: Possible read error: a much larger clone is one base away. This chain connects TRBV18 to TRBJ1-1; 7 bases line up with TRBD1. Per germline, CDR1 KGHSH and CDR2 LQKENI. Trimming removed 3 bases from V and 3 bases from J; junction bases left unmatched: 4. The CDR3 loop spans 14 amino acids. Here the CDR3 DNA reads TGTGCCAGCTCACCTAAACAGGGGTACACTGAAGCTTTCTTT. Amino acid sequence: CASSPKQGYTEAFF.

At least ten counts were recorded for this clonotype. The CDR3 protein is CASYPVTRTSGENEQFF. The CDR3 region has the DNA TGTGCCAGCTACCCCGTCACCCGGACTAGCGGGGAGAATGAGCAGTTCTTC. The V and J genes are TRBV6-2 or TRBV6-3 and TRBJ2-1, with TRBD2 identical over 12 bases. Germline V gives CDR1 MNHEY, CDR2 SVGEGT. V shed 8 bases and J 7 bases; nucleotides not matched to a gene: 15. The CDR3 sequence is 17 residues long.

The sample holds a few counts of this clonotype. In DNA, the CDR3 is TGTGCCAGCAGCTGGGGCAGGGTGGAAAATGAGCAGTTCTTC. Its translation: CASSWGRVENEQFF. The V call is TRBV11-2, the J call TRBJ2-1; tentative D call: TRBD1 (5 bases). The germline V and J ends were trimmed by 4 bases and 7 bases, with 14 bases remaining between them. From germline, CDR1 is SGHAT and CDR2 FQNNGV. This CDR3 spans 14 amino acids.

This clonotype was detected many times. CDR3 residues: CASRGANQPQHF. CDR3 nucleotides: TGTGCCAGCAGGGGGGCCAATCAGCCCCAGCATTTT. V gene TRBV6-5 combines with J gene TRBJ1-5, with TRBD1 as a possible D gene (6 bases). Germline CDR1 reads MNHEY; CDR2 reads SVGAGI. CDR3 length: 12 residues. V was clipped by 6 bases and J by 3 bases, with 6 bases between them.

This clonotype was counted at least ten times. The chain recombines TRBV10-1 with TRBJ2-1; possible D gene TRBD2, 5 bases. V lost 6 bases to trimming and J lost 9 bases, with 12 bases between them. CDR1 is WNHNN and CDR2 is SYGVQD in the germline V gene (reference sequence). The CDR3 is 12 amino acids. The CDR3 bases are TGCGCCAGCAGGGGGAAAGGGAGTGAGCAGTTCTTC. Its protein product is CASRGKGSEQFF.

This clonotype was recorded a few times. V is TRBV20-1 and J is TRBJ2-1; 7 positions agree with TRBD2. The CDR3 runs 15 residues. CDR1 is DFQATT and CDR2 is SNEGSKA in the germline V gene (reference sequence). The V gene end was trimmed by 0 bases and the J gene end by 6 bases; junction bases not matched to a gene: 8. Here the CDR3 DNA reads TGCAGTGCTAGAGATGGGCGGGAGCCTTTCAATGAGCAGTTCTTC. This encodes CSARDGREPFNEQFF.

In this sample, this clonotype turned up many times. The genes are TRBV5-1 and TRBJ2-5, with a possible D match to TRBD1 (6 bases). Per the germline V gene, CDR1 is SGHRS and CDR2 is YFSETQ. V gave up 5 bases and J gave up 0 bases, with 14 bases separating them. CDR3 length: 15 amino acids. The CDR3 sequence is CASRGEGEYQETQYF. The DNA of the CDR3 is TGCGCCAGCAGGGGAGAGGGGGAGTACCAAGAGACCCAGTACTTC.